The entry below gives a single TCR beta chain sequence along with its context. No antigen is known for it. Nothing much larger sits one base from this clone, and base qualities are not available. This specimen belongs to a study of T cell responses to AZD1222 COVID-19 vaccine (dated by TCRdb to the early 2020s). In the study overall: A total of approximately 250 trial participants underwent TCR sequencing, of whom 207 had received two doses of AZD1222 and 26 had received two doses of the MenACWY control vaccine. Trial participants were enrolled by age into 18-55, 56-69 and 70-plus year subgroups, with about 150, 28 and 57 TCR-sequenced participants respectively.

The CDR3 regions of human TCRbeta chains were analyzed by immunosequencing. As for the authors' bioinformatics: TCRs in the repertoires were compared against a reference library of SARS-CoV-2-specific TCRs that had been generated with the MIRA antigen-specificity platform. Breadth was defined as the fraction of unique TCRs that were SARS-CoV-2-associated, and depth was defined as the fraction of total T cells that were SARS-CoV-2-associated. Each spike-specific TCR was assigned to its reactive spike region and to a CD4 or CD8 class using the MIRA data. Log10-transformed breadth and depth values were compared by one-way ANOVA with Sidak's multiple comparisons tests. TCRdb carries this immuneACCESS record with in-frame sequences only. Its versions omit some clonotypes, under half of them owing to an unresolved V gene in the studies checked, with the rest unexplained. V and J calls and clone size follow that table, whereas D and trimming were derived from the DNA. The sample records over 95,000 clones, approximately 84% of which are singletons. 14% of the sample rests with the top ten.

The time point tag for this specimen amounts to: about 28 days (+/-7) after the second vaccine dose. AZD1222 recipients given second doses at about 4 weeks or at about 12 weeks were pooled, since spike-specific TCR depth and breadth were not found to differ between the two schedules. The vaccinee samples were drawn from two UK trials, COV001 and COV002, one of which was a single-blind randomized controlled phase 2/3 trial testing AZD1222 (ChAdOx1 nCoV-19) in healthy adults. For TCRbeta chain sequencing, PBMC samples were collected from trial participants at day 0 and at day 28 after the second dose. What the work shows at the level of the full study, not this receptor alone: Reportedly, close to half of the unique spike-specific TCRs recognized epitopes lying outside the regions that are mutated in the B.1.351 and B.1.1.7 variants. Because no day 14 peak-response samples were available, the repertoires could be characterized only after the peak T cell response. In the small 56-69-year group, the increase in depth fell short of significance, most likely because of low power. Vaccine-associated CD4 TCRs spanned the whole spike protein, with dominant responses in regions 160-218 and 743-854. Most participants were white British and females outnumbered males, and the authors suggested that clonal diversity may have been underestimated. Conclusions about previously exposed vaccinees were limited because only six AZD1222 recipients were SARS-CoV-2 seropositive at baseline. Spike-specific TCR breadth and depth rose significantly after two AZD1222 doses compared with day 0 and with MenACWY recipients.

The material was peripheral blood, obtained 28 days after the second AZD1222 dose. This sequence originates from an adult who received the AZD1222 COVID-19 vaccine.

The DNA sequence reads TGCAGCGTTGAAGATTCTCGTGAAGTTCCAACTCGGACAGTCTCCTACAATGAGCAGTTCTTC. Translated, this gives CSVEDSREVPTRTVSYNEQFF. The chain is made from TRBV29-1 and TRBJ2-1; the D segment could be TRBD1, given 6 matching bases. V is cut by 0 bases and J by 0 bases, and the space between the germline ends is 27 bases. The germline V gene yields SQVTM for CDR1 and ANQGSEA for CDR2. The CDR3 starts with the cysteine, ends with the phenylalanine, and has 21 residues. Only CDR3 DNA is held: 63 bases, read in frame from base 1.